Presented here are 10 T cell receptor beta chains from one specimen sequenced in a study of blood T cells in healthy people across ages. Primers used in a second PCR of about 6 to 11 cycles were a sample-barcoded 5' primer and a J-beta primer mix. TCRdb ran MiXCR on the 5' RACE reads and lists one entry per CDR3 protein. The table includes over 1,300,000 distinct CDR3 sequences, approximately 59% detected once. The specimen sequenced was blood. All receptors come from a man aged 18 to 35 in good health.

This clonotype has more than one count but fewer than ten. J is TRBJ1-2 and V is TRBV4-3; the match to TRBD1 covers 10 bases. The CDR3 is made up of 16 amino acids. With 3 bases clipped from V and 4 bases from J, the junction kept 8 bases outside the gene matches. CDR1 is LGHNA, CDR2 YSLEER, per germline. CDR3 sequence: CASSHQRTGGGYGYTF. CDR3 nucleotides: TGCGCCAGCAGCCATCAACGGACAGGGGGGGGCTATGGCTACACCTTC.

The chain carries TRBV4-1 and TRBJ2-3; a weak D match, TRBD2 (6 bases). Between the trimmed V and J ends, which lost 1 base and 6 bases, there was a span of 20 bases. The CDR3 totals 17 residues. The germline V gene encodes CDR1 MGHRA and CDR2 YSYEKL. For the CDR3, the DNA is TGCGCCAGCAGCCAAGTGTATGCGGGATTCTTTCAGGATACGCAGTATTTT. Translated, it gives CASSQVYAGFFQDTQYF.

The gene calls are TRBV27 and TRBJ2-1; 10 nucleotides match TRBD1. With 4 bases clipped from V and 9 bases from J, the junction kept 9 bases outside the gene matches. CDR1 and CDR2 (germline): MNHEY, SMNVEV (reference sequence). The CDR3 runs 15 residues. CDR3 sequence: CASSSVMGQGSEQFF. CDR3 DNA: TGTGCCAGCAGTTCTGTGATGGGACAGGGGAGTGAGCAGTTCTTC.

The chain combines TRBV12-3 or TRBV12-4 with TRBJ1-5; D call uncertain. V was cut by 5 bases and J by 0 bases, with 8 bases left in between. The CDR3 totals 14 residues. CDR3 protein: CASSAQISNQPQHF. The CDR3, as DNA: TGTGCCAGCAGTGCACAAATTAGCAATCAGCCCCAGCATTTT.

V gene TRBV27 combines with J gene TRBJ1-6; 8 bases agree with TRBD1. The CDR3 is 16 residues long. V lost 1 base and J lost 7; bases outside the gene matches: 6. Germline V lookup: CDR1 MNHEY, CDR2 SMNVEV (reference sequence). The chain's CDR3 is CASSLWAGGLNSPLHF. CDR3 DNA: TGTGCCAGCAGTTTATGGGCAGGGGGCTTGAATTCACCCCTCCACTTT.

This clonotype was seen a few times. The CDR3, as DNA: TGCAGCGTTGGGGGAGCCGGGTCCACAGATACGCAGTATTTT. It specifies CSVGGAGSTDTQYF. The chain combines TRBV29-1 with TRBJ2-3; D perhaps matches TRBD2 (5 bases). V was pared by 4 bases and J by 2 bases, with 13 bases between. CDR1 and CDR2 (germline): SQVTM, ANQGSEA. The CDR3 totals 14 residues.

This clonotype has a handful of counts. This sequence joins TRBV7-2 and TRBJ2-5; D is tentatively TRBD1 or TRBD2 (5 bases each). The CDR3 covers 15 residues. Germline assignment: CDR1 SGHTA and CDR2 FQGNSA. V lost 1 base, J lost 1 base, and 10 bases lay in between. CDR3 amino acids: CASSLDGDPQETQYF. CDR3 nucleotide sequence: TGTGCCAGCAGCTTAGACGGGGACCCCCAAGAGACCCAGTACTTC.

The V and J genes are TRBV12-3 or TRBV12-4 and TRBJ1-6; a weak D match, TRBD1 (6 bases). The germline V and J ends were trimmed by 5 bases and 10 bases, with 18 bases remaining between them. The CDR3 loop spans 15 amino acids. The CDR3 here is CASSVNRAWGSPLHF. CDR3 coding DNA: TGTGCCAGCAGTGTGAACAGGGCCTGGGGATCACCCCTCCACTTT.

A word on this clonotype: Sequence at one end of the junction differs from germline and may be a read error. V is TRBV12-3 or TRBV12-4 and J is TRBJ2-3; D perhaps matches TRBD2 (6 bases). The CDR3 spans 16 residues. The CDR3 coding sequence is TGTGCCAGCAGTCCCCAAGTAGCCGGGAGCACAGATACGCAATATTTT. As protein: CASSPQVAGSTDTQYF.

The rearrangement joins TRBV4-2 to TRBJ2-3; 8 bases fit TRBD2. V was clipped by 0 bases and J by 1 base; unmatched bases: 3. This CDR3 comprises 16 residues. Germline CDR1 LGHNA, CDR2 YNFKEQ. The CDR3 region is CASSQEWRGGTDTQYF. The CDR3 DNA is TGTGCCAGCAGCCAAGAATGGCGGGGGGGCACAGATACGCAGTATTTT.